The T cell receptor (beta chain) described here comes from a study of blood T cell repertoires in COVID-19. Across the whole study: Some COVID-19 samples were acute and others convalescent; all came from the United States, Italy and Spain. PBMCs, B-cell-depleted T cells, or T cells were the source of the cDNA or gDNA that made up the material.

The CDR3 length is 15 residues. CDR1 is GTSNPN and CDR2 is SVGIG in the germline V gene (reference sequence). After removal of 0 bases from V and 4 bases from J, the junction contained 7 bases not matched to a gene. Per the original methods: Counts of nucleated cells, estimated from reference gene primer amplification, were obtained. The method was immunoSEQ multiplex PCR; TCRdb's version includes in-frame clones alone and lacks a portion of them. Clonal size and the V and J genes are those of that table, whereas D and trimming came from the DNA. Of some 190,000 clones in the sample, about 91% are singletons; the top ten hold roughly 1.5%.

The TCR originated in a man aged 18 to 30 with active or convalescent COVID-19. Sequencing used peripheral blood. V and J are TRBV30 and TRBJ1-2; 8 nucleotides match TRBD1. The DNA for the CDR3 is TGTGCCTGGAGTGTAGGTCAGGGGGCTGGCTATGGCTACACCTTC. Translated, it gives CAWSVGQGAGYGYTF. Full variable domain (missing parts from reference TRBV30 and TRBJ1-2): SQTIHQWPATLVQPVGSPLSLECTVEGTSNPNLYWYRQAAGRGLQLLFYSVGIGQISSEVPQNLSASRPQDRQFILSSKKLLLSDSGFYLCAWSVGQGAGYGYTFGSGTRLTVV.